This passage covers 19 T cell receptor beta chains from one sample sequenced in a study of cytomegalovirus exposure and HLA in healthy donors. The study ran its PCR with 60 Vbeta and 13 Jbeta primers. Here immunoSEQ multiplex PCR was the method, and the copy in TCRdb shows in-frame clones only, minus some. The sample has some 110,000 clones, approximately 85% seen once. The specimen was PBMCs. These receptors all come from a man over 45 in good health and CMV-seronegative.

The chain links TRBV5-4 to TRBJ1-3; a possible D gene is TRBD1 (6 bases). Germline V gives CDR1 SGHNT, CDR2 YYREEE (reference sequence). V dropped 3 bases and J dropped 2 bases, with 9 bases sitting between them. The CDR3 length is 14 residues. CDR3 amino acids: CASSYTGTGNTIYF. The CDR3 bases are TGTGCCAGCAGCTATACAGGGACTGGAAACACCATATATTTT.

The rearrangement links TRBV6-1 to TRBJ2-5; D is perhaps TRBD2 (6 bases). The germline V and J ends were trimmed by 3 bases and 2 bases, with 13 bases remaining between them. The CDR3 extends over 15 amino acids. Germline CDR1 MNHNS, CDR2 SASEGT. The CDR3 loop reads CASSDSLGGQETQYF. In DNA, the CDR3 is TGTGCCAGCAGTGACTCTTTGGGGGGACAAGAGACCCAGTACTTC.

This chain links TRBV30 with TRBJ2-7, with D hard to call. This CDR3 is 12 amino acids long. V was shortened by 3 bases and J by 3 bases, with 9 bases between the two germline ends. Germline V gene data show CDR1 as GTSNPN and CDR2 as SVGIG (reference sequence). The CDR3 here is CAWSSSNYEQYF. The CDR3 bases are TGTGCCTGGAGCAGTTCGAACTACGAGCAGTACTTC. The full variable domain, with the rest looked up from reference TRBV30 and TRBJ2-7, is SQTIHQWPATLVQPVGSPLSLECTVEGTSNPNLYWYRQAAGRGLQLLFYSVGIGQISSEVPQNLSASRPQDRQFILSSKKLLLSDSGFYLCAWSSSNYEQYFGPGTRLTVT.

The genes are TRBV5-5 and TRBJ1-6; maybe TRBD1 (5 bases). Germline assignment: CDR1 SGHKS and CDR2 YYEKEE (reference sequence). This CDR3 comprises 16 residues. Between the trimmed V and J ends, which lost 3 bases and 10 bases, there was a span of 20 bases. The CDR3 reads CASSSFGAGGESPLHF. In DNA form, the CDR3 reads TGTGCCAGCAGCTCCTTCGGGGCAGGAGGGGAATCACCCCTCCACTTT.

The chain recombines TRBV10-3 with TRBJ2-6; possibly TRBD1 for D (6 bases). V was pared by 4 bases and J by 0 bases, with 10 bases between. The CDR3 has 16 residues. CDR1 and CDR2 from the germline V gene are ENHRY and SYGVKD. The CDR3 region has the DNA TGTGCCATCAGTGCCAACAGGGACTCTGGGGCCAACGTCCTGACTTTC. It yields the protein CAISANRDSGANVLTF.

The V call is TRBV7-9, the J call TRBJ1-1; possible D gene TRBD1, 6 bases. The CDR3 loop spans 13 amino acids. Trimming took off 2 bases at V and 5 bases at J, with 9 bases between the two ends. Germline V CDR1 and CDR2: SEHNR, FQNEAQ (reference sequence). The CDR3 region has the DNA TGTGCCAGCAGCTTACAGGGGAAAACTGAAGCTTTCTTT. Translation: CASSLQGKTEAFF.

The J gene is TRBJ1-5, the V gene TRBV25-1, with 8 bases aligning to TRBD1. The V gene end was trimmed by 5 bases and the J gene end by 7 bases; junction bases not matched to a gene: 7. CDR1 is MGHDK, CDR2 SYGVNS, per germline. The CDR3 runs 14 residues. The CDR3 sequence: CASSSRQGRQPQHF. The CDR3, as DNA: TGTGCCAGCAGTAGTCGACAGGGGCGACAGCCCCAGCATTTT. The whole variable domain, filled in from reference TRBV25-1 and TRBJ1-5, reads EADIYQTPRYLVIGTGKKITLECSQTMGHDKMYWYQQDPGMELHLIHYSYGVNSTEKGDLSSESTVSRIRTEHFPLTLESARPSHTSQYLCASSSRQGRQPQHFGDGTRLSIL.

The chain carries TRBV20-1 and TRBJ1-2; D is unresolved. Per germline, CDR1 DFQATT and CDR2 SNEGSKA (reference sequence). CDR3 length: 10 amino acids. V lost 3 bases and J 4 bases, leaving 3 bases between the germline ends. The CDR3 loop is CSARSYGYTF. For the CDR3, the DNA is TGCAGTGCTAGGAGCTATGGCTACACCTTC.

The rearrangement uses TRBV4-1 and TRBJ2-7, with TRBD2 matching over 7 bases. Unmatched junction bases numbered 13, after V lost 0 bases and J lost 2 bases. The CDR3 spans 18 residues. Germline V gene data show CDR1 as MGHRA and CDR2 as YSYEKL. In DNA, the CDR3 is TGCGCCAGCAGCCAAGATCAAGCGCCGCGGGGGAAGCCCTACGAGCAGTACGTC. Translation: CASSQDQAPRGKPYEQYV.

The chain uses TRBV18 and TRBJ1-4; 7 nucleotides match TRBD1. The CDR3 runs to 16 residues. Germline V gene data show CDR1 as KGHSH and CDR2 as LQKENI. V lost 3 bases and J lost 2; bases outside the gene matches: 6. The CDR3 here is CASSPKGQRTNEKLFF. CDR3 bases: TGTGCCAGCTCACCCAAGGGACAGCGGACTAATGAAAAACTGTTTTTT.

The V and J genes are TRBV6-1 and TRBJ2-7; D possibly corresponds to TRBD1 (6 bases). The germline gives CDR1 MNHNS, CDR2 SASEGT. CDR3 size: 16 residues. Trimming stripped 4 bases from V and 1 base from J, with 17 bases between. DNA of the CDR3: TGTGCCAGCAGTGGGAGACAGGCCAACTTTTCCTACGAGCAGTACGTC. Encoded protein: CASSGRQANFSYEQYV.

V and J are TRBV5-4 and TRBJ1-2; 10 nucleotides agree with TRBD1. This CDR3 is 17 amino acids long. The J segment lost 4 bases and the V segment lost 0 bases, leaving 9 bases of the junction unmatched. CDR1 SGHNT and CDR2 YYREEE come from the germline V gene (reference sequence). CDR3 amino acids: CASSLDPTGGRIYGYTF. The CDR3 region has the DNA TGTGCCAGCAGCTTGGATCCGACAGGGGGCCGAATCTATGGCTACACCTTC.

The chain employs TRBV18 and TRBJ1-1, with D unresolved. The CDR3 is 14 residues long. Trimming pared 3 bases from V and 0 bases from J, leaving 8 bases between. The V gene's germline CDR1 is KGHSH and CDR2 LQKENI. The DNA for the CDR3 is TGTGCCAGCTCACCCGCCGCAGTGAACACTGAAGCTTTCTTT. Translated: CASSPAAVNTEAFF.

This chain links TRBV18 with TRBJ2-5; no firm D call. CDR3 size: 13 residues. Germline V gene lookup returns CDR1 KGHSH and CDR2 LQKENI. The V and J ends lost 0 bases and 5 bases respectively, with 7 bases between them. This CDR3 reads CASSPPSVETQYF. The CDR3, as DNA: TGTGCCAGCTCACCACCGTCCGTGGAGACCCAGTACTTC.

The CDR3 sequence: CASSEGQGGIYEQYF. The CDR3 DNA reads as TGTGCCAGCAGTGAGGGACAGGGAGGGATCTACGAGCAGTACTTC. The chain recombines TRBV6-1 with TRBJ2-7, with 9 bases fitting TRBD1. There are 15 residues in the CDR3. The germline V gene encodes CDR1 MNHNS and CDR2 SASEGT. After removal of 3 bases from V and 3 bases from J, the junction contained 6 bases not matched to a gene.

V and J are TRBV5-4 and TRBJ2-1; 8 bases line up with TRBD1. This CDR3 contains 16 residues. Per the germline V gene, CDR1 is SGHNT and CDR2 is YYREEE (reference sequence). V lost 0 bases to trimming and J lost 4 bases; unmatched junction nucleotides: 6. The CDR3 reads CASSLVDRDEYNEQFF. The CDR3 nucleotides read TGTGCCAGCAGCTTGGTGGACAGGGACGAATACAATGAGCAGTTCTTC.

The J gene is TRBJ1-5, the V gene TRBV10-2, with D perhaps matching TRBD1 (6 bases). From germline, CDR1 is WSHSY and CDR2 SAAADI. This CDR3 has 13 amino acids. Trimming removed 7 bases from V and 4 bases from J, with 11 bases in between. The CDR3 spells CASIGQLNQPQHF. DNA of the CDR3: TGCGCCAGCATTGGACAGTTAAATCAGCCCCAGCATTTT.

This clone was counted a single time. The J gene is TRBJ1-4, the V gene TRBV4-1, with D maybe TRBD1 (6 bases). Trimming left V 4 bases short and J 1 base short, with 10 bases between. The CDR3 contains 15 residues. Germline-derived CDR1 and CDR2 are MGHRA and YSYEKL. The CDR3 protein is CASSPGQLTNEKLFF. The DNA of the CDR3 is TGCGCCAGCAGCCCAGGACAGTTAACTAATGAAAAACTGTTTTTT.

The chain carries TRBV4-1 and TRBJ2-2, with TRBD1 matching 11 bases. The V and J ends lost 1 base and 4 bases, in that order; junction bases with no gene match: 2. This CDR3 has 16 residues. The V gene's germline CDR1 is MGHRA and CDR2 YSYEKL. CDR3 region: CASSQAGTGGTGELFF. The CDR3 bases are TGCGCCAGCAGCCAAGCCGGGACAGGGGGCACCGGGGAGCTGTTTTTT.